One and the same sample provided the 30 T cell receptor beta chains below, sequenced in a study of blood T cells in healthy people across ages. For the second PCR, which ran for about 6 to 11 cycles, a sample-barcoded 5' primer and a J-beta primer mix were used. TCRdb called the 5' RACE reads again in MiXCR, with one record for every CDR3 protein. Of 600,000 to 800,000 distinct CDR3 sequences in the sample, 20% to 25% are singletons; the top ten hold roughly 3.9%. The sequenced sample was blood. These receptors were collected from a man aged 65 to 85 in good health.

This clonotype came up many times. The rearrangement joins TRBV29-1 to TRBJ2-7; a possible D gene is TRBD1 (5 bases). CDR1 SQVTM and CDR2 ANQGSEA come from the germline V gene. The CDR3 runs to 13 residues. The V and J ends lost 1 base and 2 bases respectively, with 9 bases between them. The CDR3 nucleotides read TGCAGCGTTGAAGGGACATATGCCTACGAGCAGTACTTC. It codes for CSVEGTYAYEQYF.

The chain combines TRBV6-5 with TRBJ1-3; perhaps TRBD1 as D (5 bases). Trimming took 6 bases from V and 3 from J, leaving 15 bases between them. CDR1 is MNHEY, CDR2 SVGAGI, per germline. The CDR3 totals 15 residues. CDR3 DNA sequence: TGTGCCAGCAGCAGCGCAGGGAGGGGTGGAAACACCATATATTTT. Amino acids: CASSSAGRGGNTIYF.

V gene TRBV20-1 combines with J gene TRBJ2-3, with D possibly being TRBD1 (5 bases). The ends were cut back, 3 bases at V and 2 bases at J, with 12 bases in the middle. Germline loops: CDR1 DFQATT, CDR2 SNEGSKA (reference sequence). The CDR3 covers 14 residues. CDR3 nucleotides: TGCAGTGCTAGGTCCAGGGCCTACACAGATACGCAGTATTTT. It specifies CSARSRAYTDTQYF.

This clonotype has only a few counts. This rearrangement joins TRBV12-3 or TRBV12-4 to TRBJ2-7; tentatively, D is TRBD2 (5 bases). Between the trimmed V and J ends, which lost 8 bases and 6 bases, there was a span of 20 bases. This CDR3 contains 14 residues. Here the CDR3 DNA reads TGTGCCAGCCTCCCCCGGGGAACAGCAAGCGAGCAGTACTTC. Protein sequence: CASLPRGTASEQYF.

This clonotype showed up just a few times. The chain is built from TRBV7-3 and TRBJ2-1; 10 bases are shared with TRBD2. The CDR3 sequence is 16 residues long. Germline CDR1 reads SGHTA; CDR2 reads FQGTGA. V lost 5 bases and J lost 4; bases outside the gene matches: 8. Here the CDR3 reads CASSPHASGGYNEQFF. DNA for the CDR3: TGTGCCAGCAGCCCGCATGCTAGCGGGGGTTACAATGAGCAGTTCTTC.

This clonotype was counted many times. CDR3 loop: CASSYSGTGELFF. CDR3 DNA sequence: TGTGCCAGCAGTTACTCGGGGACCGGGGAGCTGTTTTTT. The gene calls are TRBV6-2 or TRBV6-3 and TRBJ2-2; unclear D gene. The CDR3 spans 13 residues. The V and J ends lost 0 bases and 5 bases respectively, with 4 bases between them. Germline V CDR1 and CDR2: MNHEY, SVGEGT.

J is TRBJ2-5 and V is TRBV6-6; TRBD2 matches at 8 bases. In germline, CDR1 is MNHNY, CDR2 SVGAGI (reference sequence). The CDR3 consists of 15 residues. The trim removed 2 bases at V and 6 bases at J, leaving 8 bases unmatched. CDR3 protein: CASSYLRTSTKTQYF. In nucleotides, the CDR3 is TGTGCCAGCAGTTACCTAAGGACTAGCACGAAGACCCAGTACTTC.

This clonotype was observed a few times. The chain combines TRBV4-3 with TRBJ2-3; TRBD2 matches at 7 bases. V shed 0 bases, J shed 1 base, and the junction held 7 bases outside the gene matches. CDR1 is LGHNA, CDR2 YSLEER, per germline. The CDR3 runs to 17 residues. The CDR3 coding sequence is TGCGCCAGCAGCCAAGAGGGGGGGAAGTCTCGCACAGATACGCAGTATTTT. It encodes CASSQEGGKSRTDTQYF.

There are a few counts of this clonotype. The chain joins TRBV3-1 to TRBJ2-1, with 9 bases identical to TRBD2. The J segment lost 9 bases and the V segment lost 4 bases, leaving 10 bases of the junction unmatched. The CDR3 is made up of 15 amino acids. Germline CDR1 and CDR2: LGHDT and YNNKEL (reference sequence). CDR3 sequence: CASSRETGLALEQFF. The CDR3 DNA is TGTGCCAGCAGCCGGGAGACGGGACTAGCCCTTGAGCAGTTCTTC.

This clonotype was counted between two and nine times. The chain links TRBV7-9 to TRBJ2-2; TRBD1 might be the D (6 bases). Germline CDR1 SEHNR, CDR2 FQNEAQ (reference sequence). The CDR3 sequence is 17 residues long. The V gene lost 0 bases and the J gene lost 3 bases, with 14 bases spanning the gap. CDR3 coding DNA: TGTGCCAGCAGCTTAGCTGGTGGGGGCGCATACACCGGGGAGCTGTTTTTT. This codes for CASSLAGGGAYTGELFF. The full variable domain, in which reference TRBV7-9 and TRBJ2-2 provide the parts outside the CDR3, is DTGVSQNPRHKITKRGQNVTFRCDPISEHNRLYWYRQTLGQGPEFLTYFQNEAQLEKSRLLSDRFSAERPKGSFSTLEIQRTEQGDSAMYLCASSLAGGGAYTGELFFGEGSRLTVL.

The chain joins TRBV20-1 to TRBJ2-5, with D tentatively TRBD2 (6 bases). This CDR3 has 14 amino acids. V lost 5 bases to trimming and J lost 3 bases, with 16 bases between them. Germline V gene sequence: CDR1 DFQATT, CDR2 SNEGSKA (reference sequence). The CDR3 nucleotides are TGCAGTGCTGAAAAAGAGGGACTCAAAGAGACCCAGTACTTC. Its protein is CSAEKEGLKETQYF.

This clonotype turned up a few times. The genes are TRBV28 and TRBJ2-3, with D perhaps TRBD1 or TRBD2 (5 bases each). The V gene's germline CDR1 is MDHEN and CDR2 SYDVKM. This CDR3 has 14 amino acids. The V gene lost 4 bases and the J gene lost 1 base, with 9 bases spanning the gap. The CDR3 here is CASSWDVGTDTQYF. As DNA, the CDR3 is TGTGCCAGCAGTTGGGACGTAGGCACAGATACGCAGTATTTT.

This chain uses TRBV15 with TRBJ1-2; D might be TRBD1 (6 bases). The ends were cut back, 4 bases at V and 4 bases at J, with 7 bases in the middle. The length of the CDR3 is 12 residues. CDR1 LNHNV and CDR2 YYDKDF come from the germline V gene (reference sequence). This chain's CDR3 is CATSTDSYGYTF. As DNA, the CDR3 is TGTGCCACCAGCACGGACAGCTATGGCTACACCTTC. The full variable domain, in which reference TRBV15 and TRBJ1-2 provide the parts outside the CDR3, is DAMVIQNPRYQVTQFGKPVTLSCSQTLNHNVMYWYQQKSSQAPKLLFHYYDKDFNNEADTPDNFQSRRPNTSFCFLDIRSPGLGDTAMYLCATSTDSYGYTFGSGTRLTVV.

This clonotype showed up just a few times. This chain joins TRBV6-8 and TRBJ2-7; the match to TRBD2 covers 8 bases. Germline V gene lookup returns CDR1 MNHGY and CDR2 SAAAGT. Losses at the gene ends were 5 bases for V and 4 bases for J; bases not matched to a gene: 7. The CDR3 is 14 amino acids. CDR3 in amino acids: CASSTGGRFYEQYF. In nucleotides, the CDR3 is TGTGCCAGCAGTACCGGCGGGAGGTTTTACGAGCAGTACTTC.

Note on this clonotype: An end of the junction differs from the germline gene, which may be a read error. The chain recombines TRBV3-1 with TRBJ2-5; tentatively, D is TRBD1 or TRBD2 (5 bases each). Gene TRBJ2-1 matches the end of the DNA better, so the J call may be wrong. This CDR3 comprises 12 residues. Germline assignment: CDR1 LGHDT and CDR2 YNNKEL (reference sequence). The DNA for the CDR3 is TGTGCCAGCACCCAAGAGGGGAGTGAGCAGTTCTTC. This sequence encodes CASTQEGSEQFF.

This clonotype was detected ten times or more. The chain has TRBV27 and TRBJ2-5, with D perhaps TRBD2 (5 bases). The germline V and J ends were trimmed by 6 bases and 4 bases, with 18 bases remaining between them. Germline CDR1 and CDR2: MNHEY and SMNVEV (reference sequence). The CDR3 runs to 15 residues. In nucleotides, the CDR3 is TGTGCCAGCAGGGCCGGGATGTTCGGAAGAGAGACCCAGTACTTC. It encodes CASRAGMFGRETQYF.

The chain carries TRBV20-1 and TRBJ2-4; D is undetermined. CDR1 and CDR2 (germline): DFQATT, SNEGSKA (reference sequence). Trimming took 6 bases from V and 0 from J, leaving 21 bases between them. This CDR3 is built from 17 residues. Written as DNA, the CDR3 is TGCAGTGCGCTCCGTCCTGGGGTACTACTAGCCAAAAACATTCAGTACTTC. As protein: CSALRPGVLLAKNIQYF.

The rearrangement joins TRBV3-1 to TRBJ1-1; the D is unclear. The V end lost 6 bases, the J end lost 2 bases, and 16 bases lay between the germline ends. The CDR3 has 15 residues. Germline V gives CDR1 LGHDT, CDR2 YNNKEL (reference sequence). Written as DNA, the CDR3 is TGTGCCAGCAGTCCCTATTCTGGAAGTAACACTGAAGCTTTCTTT. It codes for CASSPYSGSNTEAFF.

This clonotype was picked up a small number of times. The chain is built from TRBV28 and TRBJ2-5; no definite D call. The J call may be incorrect, as the DNA end agrees better with TRBJ2-7. Germline lookup yields CDR1 MDHEN and CDR2 SYDVKM. The CDR3 is made up of 19 amino acids. The CDR3 loop is CASSFPITYAVPSSYEQYF. CDR3 in DNA: TGTGCCAGCAGCTTTCCCATCACCTACGCGGTTCCTAGCTCCTACGAGCAGTACTTC.

The rearrangement uses TRBV20-1 and TRBJ2-1, with a tentative D call TRBD2 (6 bases). This CDR3 is built from 15 residues. Germline V gives CDR1 DFQATT, CDR2 SNEGSKA (reference sequence). The V end was cut by 3 bases, the J end by 3 bases, with 15 bases between. CDR3 sequence: CSARPNGRIYNEQFF. CDR3 coding DNA: TGCAGTGCTAGGCCCAACGGGAGAATCTACAATGAGCAGTTCTTC.

This clonotype was counted many times. The chain joins TRBV29-1 to TRBJ2-5, with TRBD1 identical over 8 bases. This CDR3 region has 15 residues. J gave up 3 bases and V 7 bases, and 13 bases lay outside the gene matches. The V gene's germline CDR1 is SQVTM and CDR2 ANQGSEA. The CDR3 loop reads CSGGKTGDSKETQYF. The DNA for the CDR3 is TGCAGCGGCGGAAAGACAGGGGATTCTAAAGAGACCCAGTACTTC.

In this sample, this clonotype turned up a few times. This chain joins TRBV28 and TRBJ2-3, with 7 bases aligning to TRBD2. This CDR3 comprises 14 residues. Germline V gives CDR1 MDHEN, CDR2 SYDVKM. Unmatched junction bases numbered 7, after V lost 6 bases and J lost 4 bases. The CDR3 reads CASSMGGSADTQYF. The CDR3 DNA sequence: TGTGCCAGCAGCATGGGCGGGAGTGCAGATACGCAGTATTTT. The full variable domain, completed using reference TRBV28 and TRBJ2-3, is DVKVTQSSRYLVKRTGEKVFLECVQDMDHENMFWYRQDPGLGLRLIYFSYDVKMKEKGDIPEGYSVSREKKERFSLILESASTNQTSMYLCASSMGGSADTQYFGPGTRLTVL.

This clonotype has just one count. The V gene is TRBV9, the J gene TRBJ2-1, with 12 bases aligning to TRBD1. This CDR3 has 15 residues. Unmatched junction bases numbered 3, after V lost 2 bases and J lost 6 bases. Germline CDR1 reads SGDLS; CDR2 reads YYNGEE. This CDR3 is CASSVGQGAFNEQFF. The DNA for the CDR3 is TGTGCCAGCAGCGTGGGACAGGGGGCTTTCAATGAGCAGTTCTTC. The full variable domain, rest sourced from reference TRBV9 and TRBJ2-1, is DSGVTQTPKHLITATGQRVTLRCSPRSGDLSVYWYQQSLDQGLQFLIQYYNGEERAKGNILERFSAQQFPDLHSELNLSSLELGDSALYFCASSVGQGAFNEQFFGPGTRLTVL.

This chain uses TRBV4-1 with TRBJ2-2; D is undetermined. This CDR3 has 16 amino acids. From germline, CDR1 is MGHRA and CDR2 YSYEKL. V lost 3 bases to trimming and J lost 1 base, with 12 bases between them. The CDR3 sequence is CASSHLKVLNTGELFF. CDR3 nucleotide sequence: TGCGCCAGCAGCCACCTGAAGGTATTGAACACCGGGGAGCTGTTTTTT.

This clonotype was found a few times. This chain links TRBV12-3 or TRBV12-4 with TRBJ2-4, with D possibly TRBD1 on 6 matching bases. The ends were cut back, 5 bases at V and 4 bases at J, with 12 bases in the middle. The CDR3 length is 14 residues. CDR3 loop: CASSPRRGKNIQYF. CDR3 coding DNA: TGTGCCAGCAGTCCTCGCAGGGGTAAAAACATTCAGTACTTC.

This clonotype was counted many times. Because the CDR3's place on the DNA is in doubt, the DNA is left out and the CDR3 is given as listed by TCRdb. The chain uses TRBV28 and TRBJ2-5. Germline V lookup: CDR1 MDHEN, CDR2 SYDVKM. Both ends counted, the CDR3 spans 11 residues. CDR3 amino acids: CASSFLETQYF.

The chain has TRBV12-3 or TRBV12-4 and TRBJ2-7, with 10 positions matching TRBD2. The CDR3 loop spans 15 amino acids. After removal of 6 bases from V and 7 bases from J, the junction contained 12 bases not matched to a gene. The CDR3 is CASSPLLAGVSEQYF. The CDR3 DNA reads TGTGCCAGCAGCCCCCTCCTAGCGGGAGTATCTGAGCAGTACTTC.

This rearrangement joins TRBV20-1 to TRBJ2-7; D might be TRBD1 (5 bases). The CDR3 totals 15 residues. Per the germline V gene, CDR1 is DFQATT and CDR2 is SNEGSKA (reference sequence). Trimming removed 6 bases from V and 1 base from J, with 19 bases in between. In nucleotides, the CDR3 is TGCAGTGCCAGTAGCAACCTAGGGGCTTCCTACGAGCAGTACTTC. As protein: CSASSNLGASYEQYF.

J is TRBJ2-7 and V is TRBV6-2 or TRBV6-3, with D perhaps TRBD2 (6 bases). Trimming pared 6 bases from V and 2 bases from J, leaving 11 bases between. CDR1 and CDR2 from the germline V gene are MNHEY and SVGEGT. This CDR3 is built from 13 residues. Here the CDR3 reads CASRRAGTYEQYF. The CDR3, as DNA: TGTGCCAGCAGGAGGGCGGGAACCTACGAGCAGTACTTC.

The chain recombines TRBV10-3 with TRBJ2-5; 10 nucleotides agree with TRBD2. Germline V gene sequence: CDR1 ENHRY, CDR2 SYGVKD. Trimming at V came to 2 bases and at J to 4 bases, leaving 10 bases not matched to a gene. There are 17 residues in the CDR3. The CDR3 spells CAISEGALAGVSETQYF. For the CDR3, the DNA is TGTGCCATCAGTGAGGGGGCTCTAGCGGGAGTTTCAGAGACCCAGTACTTC.